This entry lists 29 T cell receptor beta chains sequenced from one sample in a study of cytomegalovirus exposure and HLA in healthy donors. Researchers ran the PCR with 60 Vbeta and 13 Jbeta primers. Profiled with immunoSEQ multiplex PCR; TCRdb holds only in-frame clones, not every one. The table shows under 200,000 clones, with approximately 71% occurring only once. The specimen was PBMCs. The receptors stem from a middle-aged man in good health and CMV-seronegative.

The chain is built from TRBV19 and TRBJ2-2; TRBD1 is a possible D gene (6 bases). The CDR3 spans 17 residues. Trimming pared 0 bases from V and 0 bases from J, leaving 11 bases between. Germline values: CDR1 LNHDA, CDR2 SQIVND (reference sequence). CDR3 residues: CASSIDLRTANTGELFF. The DNA of the CDR3 is TGTGCCAGTAGTATAGACCTGCGGACAGCGAACACCGGGGAGCTGTTTTTT. The variable domain in full, with the rest retrieved from reference TRBV19 and TRBJ2-2, is DGGITQSPKYLFRKEGQNVTLSCEQNLNHDAMYWYRQDPGQGLRLIYYSQIVNDFQKGDIAEGYSVSREKKESFPLTVTSAQKNPTAFYLCASSIDLRTANTGELFFGEGSRLTVL.

The V gene is TRBV7-6, the J gene TRBJ2-2; TRBD2 might be the D (5 bases). The germline V gene encodes CDR1 SGHVS and CDR2 FNYEAQ. V shed 1 base and J shed 4 bases, with 10 bases lying between them. The CDR3 is made up of 15 amino acids. CDR3 region: CASSLEGRGTGELFF. The DNA for the CDR3 is TGTGCCAGCAGCTTAGAGGGCCGGGGCACCGGGGAGCTGTTTTTT.

This clone occurred a few times. The chain links TRBV7-3 to TRBJ1-1, with D tentatively TRBD1 (6 bases). The germline V gene has CDR1 SGHTA and CDR2 FQGTGA. The V gene lost 1 base and the J gene lost 3 bases, with 15 bases spanning the gap. CDR3 length: 16 residues. CDR3 nucleotide sequence: TGTGCCAGCAGCTTAATGGCGCAGGGGCTGGACACTGAAGCTTTCTTT. Its protein is CASSLMAQGLDTEAFF.

There are a few counts of this clone. This sequence joins TRBV5-1 and TRBJ1-2; 7 positions match TRBD1. CDR3 length: 14 residues. The germline CDR1 and CDR2 sequences are SGHRS and YFSETQ. J gave up 3 bases and V 0 bases, and 2 bases lay outside the gene matches. The CDR3 DNA follows: TGCGCCAGCAGCTTGGAGGGGGCTGACTATGGCTACACCTTC. Amino acid sequence: CASSLEGADYGYTF.

This chain connects TRBV5-8 to TRBJ1-6, with D tentatively TRBD1 (5 bases). This CDR3 region has 14 residues. Germline V gene sequence: CDR1 SGHTS, CDR2 YDEGEE. V was shortened by 0 bases and J by 8 bases, with 9 bases between the two germline ends. In DNA, the CDR3 is TGTGCCAGCAGCTTGGGACAGTCCCATTCACCCCTCCACTTT. Translation gives CASSLGQSHSPLHF.

V gene TRBV6-4 combines with J gene TRBJ2-7, with 8 bases lining up with TRBD2. Germline V lookup: CDR1 MRHNA, CDR2 SNTAGT. The CDR3 has 14 amino acids. J lost 3 bases, V lost 6 bases, and 7 bases had no gene match. CDR3 nucleotide sequence: TGTGCCAGCAGCCCCAGCGGGGGAGTCTACGAGCAGTACTTC. Its protein is CASSPSGGVYEQYF.

This clone was seen a few times. The V and J genes are TRBV7-2 and TRBJ2-1, with 12 bases that match TRBD2. The germline V gene encodes CDR1 SGHTA and CDR2 FQGNSA. The junction had 5 bases not matched to a gene; V was cut back by 1 base and J by 4 bases. The CDR3 runs to 17 residues. The CDR3 DNA follows: TGTGCCAGCAGCTTAGGACTAGCGGGGGTTTGGTACAATGAGCAGTTCTTC. Amino acid sequence: CASSLGLAGVWYNEQFF.

By share, this clone ranks as medium-sized. The rearrangement uses TRBV2 and TRBJ1-5; 9 bases match TRBD1. The V gene's germline CDR1 is SNHLY and CDR2 FYNNEI. V lost 5 bases and J lost 4; bases outside the gene matches: 6. This CDR3 has 15 residues. The CDR3 DNA follows: TGTGCCAGCAGTTTTACAGGGGGCGTTAATCAGCCCCAGCATTTT. It yields the protein CASSFTGGVNQPQHF.

The chain couples TRBV4-1 to TRBJ2-1; 8 nucleotides match TRBD1. J was trimmed by 7 bases and V by 4 bases; bases with no gene match: 6. CDR1 is MGHRA and CDR2 is YSYEKL in the germline V gene. The CDR3 covers 14 residues. CDR3 coding DNA: TGCGCCAGCAGCCCCGGACAGGGAAGGAATGAGCAGTTCTTC. Its translation: CASSPGQGRNEQFF.

The V and J genes are TRBV28 and TRBJ2-1; the match to TRBD2 covers 9 bases. Trimming cost V 5 bases and J 4 bases; bases outside gene matches: 9. Germline CDR1 and CDR2: MDHEN and SYDVKM. The CDR3 has 16 residues. CDR3 residues: CASSPQAGGRYNEQFF. The CDR3 DNA sequence: TGTGCCAGCAGTCCGCAGGCGGGGGGGCGATACAATGAGCAGTTCTTC.

The chain employs TRBV27 and TRBJ2-3, with 7 bases fitting TRBD2. The CDR3 totals 15 residues. Trimming cost V 4 bases and J 0 bases; bases outside gene matches: 4. Germline loops: CDR1 MNHEY, CDR2 SMNVEV (reference sequence). The CDR3 bases are TGTGCCAGCAGTTGGAACGGGGGGAGCACAGATACGCAGTATTTT. The encoded protein is CASSWNGGSTDTQYF.

This sequence joins TRBV7-8 and TRBJ1-1, with D unresolved. The CDR3 runs to 13 residues. Trimming removed 5 bases from V and 4 bases from J, with 11 bases in between. The germline V gene encodes CDR1 SGHVS and CDR2 FQNEAQ. The CDR3 DNA sequence: TGTGCCAGCAGCGTTAGCGGGAGCACTGAAGCTTTCTTT. Translation: CASSVSGSTEAFF. Using reference TRBV7-8 and TRBJ1-1 for the parts outside the CDR3, the full variable domain is GAGVSQSPRYKVAKRGQDVALRCDPISGHVSLFWYQQALGQGPEFLTYFQNEAQLDKSGLPSDRFFAERPEGSVSTLKIQRTQQEDSAVYLCASSVSGSTEAFFGQGTRLTVV.

This clone was found once. The gene calls are TRBV6-6 and TRBJ2-3; D not certain. This CDR3 contains 15 residues. Germline V CDR1 and CDR2: MNHNY, SVGAGI (reference sequence). The germline V and J ends were trimmed by 5 bases and 0 bases, with 12 bases remaining between them. The CDR3 DNA follows: TGTGCCAGCAGTCCCCCAGGTGGAAGCACAGATACGCAGTATTTT. This encodes CASSPPGGSTDTQYF.

The genes are TRBV1 and TRBJ2-3; TRBD2 was called by the table and not checked on the DNA. TRBV1 is described as a pseudogene. This CDR3 region has 17 residues. CDR3 nucleotide sequence: TGCACCAGCAGCGCCCTGGGTCCGCGGGGTTGCACAGATACGCAGTATTTT. Amino acids: CTSSALGPRGCTDTQYF.

A few counts support this clone. This chain uses TRBV9 with TRBJ2-7; weak D call: TRBD1 (5 bases). The V end was cut by 2 bases, the J end by 7 bases, with 13 bases between. Germline-derived CDR1 and CDR2 are SGDLS and YYNGEE. CDR3 length: 13 amino acids. CDR3 loop: CASSVTRVGEQYF. The CDR3 DNA reads as TGTGCCAGCAGCGTGACCAGGGTGGGAGAGCAGTACTTC.

This clone has only a few counts. The chain has TRBV28 and TRBJ1-2; D call uncertain. Germline lookup yields CDR1 MDHEN and CDR2 SYDVKM. Trimming shortened V by 2 bases and J by 5 bases, and 6 bases separated the two germline ends. The CDR3 is 12 amino acids. The CDR3 is CASSLLRYGYTF. The CDR3 bases are TGTGCCAGCAGTTTACTGAGGTATGGCTACACCTTC.

The rearrangement links TRBV29-1 to TRBJ1-2; unclear D gene. Looked up from germline, CDR1 is SQVTM and CDR2 is ANQGSEA. The CDR3 loop spans 13 amino acids. The germline V and J ends were trimmed by 7 bases and 8 bases, with 20 bases remaining between them. The CDR3 sequence is CSAGFSDGRGYTF. CDR3 coding DNA: TGCAGCGCGGGCTTCTCGGATGGGAGGGGCTACACCTTC.

The chain uses TRBV5-6 and TRBJ1-2, with 12 bases that match TRBD1. V lost 4 bases and J lost 7; bases outside the gene matches: 5. CDR3 size: 14 residues. Germline CDR1 is SGHDT and CDR2 is YYEEEE. CDR3 region: CASSGDRGLRGYTF. The CDR3 nucleotides read TGTGCCAGCAGCGGGGACAGGGGGCTTCGTGGCTACACCTTC.

The gene calls are TRBV19 and TRBJ1-4; TRBD1 might be the D (5 bases). CDR1 and CDR2 (germline): LNHDA, SQIVND (reference sequence). V was shortened by 5 bases and J by 7 bases, with 20 bases between the two germline ends. CDR3 length equals 16 residues. This CDR3 reads CASSSGDYGAREKLFF. CDR3 nucleotide sequence: TGTGCCAGTAGTTCCGGGGACTACGGGGCCCGTGAAAAACTGTTTTTT. Full variable domain (rest looked up from reference TRBV19 and TRBJ1-4): DGGITQSPKYLFRKEGQNVTLSCEQNLNHDAMYWYRQDPGQGLRLIYYSQIVNDFQKGDIAEGYSVSREKKESFPLTVTSAQKNPTAFYLCASSSGDYGAREKLFFGSGTQLSVL.

V is TRBV5-5 and J is TRBJ1-2; a possible D gene is TRBD1 (5 bases). The V end was cut by 1 base, the J end by 1 base, with 8 bases between. CDR1 and CDR2 from the germline V gene are SGHKS and YYEKEE (reference sequence). The CDR3 extends over 14 amino acids. Written as DNA, the CDR3 is TGTGCCAGCAGCTTGACAGGATTTAACTATGGCTACACCTTC. Translation gives CASSLTGFNYGYTF. The variable domain in full, with the rest retrieved from reference TRBV5-5 and TRBJ1-2, is DAGVTQSPTHLIKTRGQQVTLRCSPISGHKSVSWYQQVLGQGPQFIFQYYEKEERGRGNFPDRFSARQFPNYSSELNVNALLLGDSALYLCASSLTGFNYGYTFGSGTRLTVV.

The rearrangement uses TRBV20-1 and TRBJ2-7; D gene uncertain. Germline V gene data show CDR1 as DFQATT and CDR2 as SNEGSKA (reference sequence). V gave up 2 bases and J gave up 6 bases, with 5 bases separating them. The CDR3 contains 10 residues. Here the CDR3 reads CSARLCEQYF. CDR3 sequence (DNA): TGCAGTGCTAGACTCTGCGAGCAGTACTTC.

The chain couples TRBV19 to TRBJ1-1; a weak D match, TRBD1 (6 bases). V shed 9 bases and J shed 4 bases, with 15 bases lying between them. The germline V gene has CDR1 LNHDA and CDR2 SQIVND (reference sequence). CDR3 size: 13 residues. The CDR3 nucleotides are TGTGCCAGCCATAGGGGGGGTGGCACTGAAGCTTTCTTT. Encoded protein: CASHRGGGTEAFF.

A few counts support this clone. The chain has TRBV6-1 and TRBJ1-2, with 8 bases that match TRBD1. The length of the CDR3 is 13 residues. V lost 6 bases and J lost 0; bases outside the gene matches: 0. The germline gives CDR1 MNHNS, CDR2 SASEGT. CDR3 bases: TGTGCCAGCAGGGACAGGGCTAACTATGGCTACACCTTC. It encodes CASRDRANYGYTF.

This clone was seen just once. This chain uses TRBV18 with TRBJ1-5, with D perhaps matching TRBD1 (5 bases). From germline, CDR1 is KGHSH and CDR2 LQKENI. The V end lost 2 bases, the J end lost 3 bases, and 8 bases lay between the germline ends. The CDR3 has 14 amino acids. CDR3 region: CASSPGRDNQPQHF. The CDR3 DNA follows: TGTGCCAGCTCACCAGGCAGGGACAATCAGCCCCAGCATTTT.

The genes are TRBV19 and TRBJ1-4; D uncertain. Germline CDR1 LNHDA, CDR2 SQIVND (reference sequence). The CDR3 has 14 amino acids. V lost 7 bases to trimming and J lost 0 bases, with 9 bases between them. Written as DNA, the CDR3 is TGTGCCAGTAAGGTCACAGCAACTAATGAAAAACTGTTTTTT. This gives the protein CASKVTATNEKLFF.

The count of this clone is one. The chain couples TRBV7-8 to TRBJ2-2, with D possibly being TRBD2 (7 bases). Deletions cut 4 bases from V and 1 base from J, with 16 bases between. The CDR3 contains 17 residues. Germline V lookup: CDR1 SGHVS, CDR2 FQNEAQ. The CDR3 here is CASSSRWRGRNTGELFF. As DNA, the CDR3 is TGTGCCAGCAGCTCCCGGTGGCGGGGGCGGAACACCGGGGAGCTGTTTTTT.

This chain links TRBV5-5 with TRBJ1-2; perhaps TRBD1 as D (5 bases). The germline gives CDR1 SGHKS, CDR2 YYEKEE (reference sequence). The CDR3 has 12 residues. Trimming left V 4 bases short and J 5 bases short, with 9 bases between. CDR3 DNA: TGTGCCAGCAGCCTGGACATATATGGCTACACCTTC. Amino acid sequence: CASSLDIYGYTF.

The rearrangement joins TRBV10-3 to TRBJ2-7; tentatively, D is TRBD1 (6 bases). V was trimmed by 8 bases and J by 0 bases, leaving 14 bases between them. CDR1 ENHRY and CDR2 SYGVKD come from the germline V gene. There are 14 residues in the CDR3. CDR3 coding DNA: TGTGCCATCTCAGGGACACCGAGCTCCTACGAGCAGTACTTC. This codes for CAISGTPSSYEQYF.

The chain uses TRBV19 and TRBJ2-3; possible D gene TRBD2, 6 bases. The CDR3 length is 14 residues. Germline V gives CDR1 LNHDA, CDR2 SQIVND (reference sequence). The V gene lost 2 bases and the J gene lost 7 bases, with 13 bases spanning the gap. The CDR3, as DNA: TGTGCCAGTAGTATAAAGCAGGGAGGCCATACGCAGTATTTT. It is translated as CASSIKQGGHTQYF. The full variable domain, in which reference TRBV19 and TRBJ2-3 provide the parts outside the CDR3, is DGGITQSPKYLFRKEGQNVTLSCEQNLNHDAMYWYRQDPGQGLRLIYYSQIVNDFQKGDIAEGYSVSREKKESFPLTVTSAQKNPTAFYLCASSIKQGGHTQYFGPGTRLTVL.